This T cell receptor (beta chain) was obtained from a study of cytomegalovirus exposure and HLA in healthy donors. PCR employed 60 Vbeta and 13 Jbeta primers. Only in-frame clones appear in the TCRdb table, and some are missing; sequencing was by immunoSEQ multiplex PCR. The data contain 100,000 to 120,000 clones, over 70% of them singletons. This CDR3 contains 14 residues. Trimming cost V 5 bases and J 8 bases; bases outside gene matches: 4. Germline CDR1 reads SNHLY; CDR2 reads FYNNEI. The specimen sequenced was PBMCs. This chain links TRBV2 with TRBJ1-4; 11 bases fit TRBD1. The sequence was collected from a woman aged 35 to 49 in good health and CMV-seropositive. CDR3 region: CASSTGTGGEKLFF. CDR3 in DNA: TGTGCCAGCAGTACCGGGACAGGGGGGGAAAAACTGTTTTTT. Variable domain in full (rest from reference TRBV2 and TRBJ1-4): EPEVTQTPSHQVTQMGQEVILRCVPISNHLYFYWYRQILGQKVEFLVSFYNNEISEKSEIFDDQFSVERPDGSNFTLKIRSTKLEDSAMYFCASSTGTGGEKLFFGSGTQLSVL.